The sequence of this T cell receptor (beta chain) was determined in a study of blood T cells in healthy people across ages. Between the trimmed V and J ends, which lost 6 bases and 0 bases, there was a span of 16 bases. CDR3 length: 16 amino acids. Germline V lookup: CDR1 MNHEY, CDR2 SVGAGI. Through a sample-barcoded 5' primer and a J-beta primer mix, a second PCR was run for about 7 to 12 cycles. TCRdb re-derived calls from the 5' RACE reads in MiXCR, one entry per CDR3 protein. Altogether 1.4 million to 1.5 million distinct CDR3 sequences are present, around 42% being singletons, with the ten largest covering 7.9%. Concerning this clonotype: The antigen remains unidentified.

Study-wide results and limits: The study lacked donor CMV status, which possibly confounded expanded clonotype changes. Compared with aged donors, long-lived donors showed fewer expanded clones, suggesting selection. Researchers judged that diversity estimates from one million T cells fell short of true values.

The chain has TRBV6-5 and TRBJ2-3; tentatively, D is TRBD2 (7 bases). What was sequenced was blood. The TCR sequence derives from a woman younger than 30 in good health. Here the CDR3 DNA reads TGTGCCAGCAGGAGTGTTGGGGGGGCCAGCACAGATACGCAGTATTTT. This translates into CASRSVGGASTDTQYF.